Sequencing of this T cell receptor beta chain was carried out in a study of cytomegalovirus exposure and HLA in healthy donors. A note on this clone: Its antigen is unidentified.

Amplification used 60 Vbeta primers and 13 Jbeta primers. Clones were sequenced by immunoSEQ multiplex PCR, and TCRdb holds only the in-frame ones, with some missing. The repertoire includes roughly 160,000 clones, 80% of them detected once, and under 6% sits in the top ten. Germline V CDR1 and CDR2: MRHNA, SNTAGT. V was shortened by 5 bases and J by 8 bases, with 15 bases between the two germline ends. This CDR3 comprises 13 residues. Study results and caveats: Certain indistinguishable V segments, among them TRBV6-2 and TRBV6-3, were excluded. It was reported in a later analysis that an Asian-associated ancestry cluster showed fewer N-insertions than the roughly 670-donor mean. What was likely a sequencing artifact was a cluster of highly shared sequence variants.

Sequencing was carried out using PBMCs. The source of this sequence is a man aged 25 to 40 in good health and CMV-seronegative. This chain connects TRBV6-4 to TRBJ1-1, with D possibly TRBD1 on 6 matching bases. Written as DNA, the CDR3 is TGTGCCAGCAGTTCACAGGGATCATCCGAAGCTTTCTTT. Translating it yields CASSSQGSSEAFF.